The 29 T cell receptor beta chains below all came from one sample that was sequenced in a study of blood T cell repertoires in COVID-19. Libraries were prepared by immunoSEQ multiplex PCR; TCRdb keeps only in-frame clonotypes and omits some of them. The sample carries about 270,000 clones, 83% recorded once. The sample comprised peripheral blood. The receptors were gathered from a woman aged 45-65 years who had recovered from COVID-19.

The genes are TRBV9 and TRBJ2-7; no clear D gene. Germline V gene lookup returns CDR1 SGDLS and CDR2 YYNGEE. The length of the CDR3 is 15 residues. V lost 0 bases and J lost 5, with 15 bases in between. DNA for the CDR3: TGTGCCAGCAGCGTAGCCCCACGACCGGAGAACGAGCAGTACTTC. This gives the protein CASSVAPRPENEQYF.

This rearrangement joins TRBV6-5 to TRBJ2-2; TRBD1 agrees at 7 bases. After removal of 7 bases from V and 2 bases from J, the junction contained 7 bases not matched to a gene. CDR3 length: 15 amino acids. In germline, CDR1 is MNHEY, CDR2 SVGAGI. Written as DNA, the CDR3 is TGTGCCAGCAACAGGGGTACTACTAACACCGGGGAGCTGTTTTTT. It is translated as CASNRGTTNTGELFF.

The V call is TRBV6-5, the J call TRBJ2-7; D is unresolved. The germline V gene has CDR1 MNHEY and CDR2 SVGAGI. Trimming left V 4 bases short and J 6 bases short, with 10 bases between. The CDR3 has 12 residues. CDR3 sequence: CASSSPGSEQYF. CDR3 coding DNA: TGTGCCAGCAGTTCCCCTGGTAGCGAGCAGTACTTC.

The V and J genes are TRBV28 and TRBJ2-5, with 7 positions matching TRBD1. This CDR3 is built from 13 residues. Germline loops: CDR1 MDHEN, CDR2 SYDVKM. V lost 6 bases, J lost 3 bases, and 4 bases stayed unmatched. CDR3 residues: CASSLGQEETQYF. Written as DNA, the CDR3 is TGTGCCAGCAGCCTCGGACAGGAAGAGACCCAGTACTTC. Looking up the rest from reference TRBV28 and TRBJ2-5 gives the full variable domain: DVKVTQSSRYLVKRTGEKVFLECVQDMDHENMFWYRQDPGLGLRLIYFSYDVKMKEKGDIPEGYSVSREKKERFSLILESASTNQTSMYLCASSLGQEETQYFGPGTRLLVL.

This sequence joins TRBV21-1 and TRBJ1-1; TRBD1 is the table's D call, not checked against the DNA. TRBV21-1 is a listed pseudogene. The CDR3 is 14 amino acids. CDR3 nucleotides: TGTGCCAGCAGCAAAGGGAACAGGGGGTTTGGAGCTTTCTTT. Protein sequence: CASSKGNRGFGAFF.

The CDR3 nucleotides read TGTGCCAGCAATCCACTCACACTAGCGGTGGGCGAGCAGTACTTC. It codes for CASNPLTLAVGEQYF. This chain connects TRBV2 to TRBJ2-7, with 8 bases that match TRBD2. The CDR3 runs to 15 residues. CDR1 is SNHLY and CDR2 is FYNNEI in the germline V gene. Trimming took 7 bases from V and 6 from J; bases not matched to a gene: 14.

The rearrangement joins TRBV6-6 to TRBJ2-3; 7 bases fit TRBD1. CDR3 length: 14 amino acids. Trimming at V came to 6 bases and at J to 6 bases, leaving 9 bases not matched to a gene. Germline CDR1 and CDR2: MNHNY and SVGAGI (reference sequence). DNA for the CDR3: TGTGCCAGCAGCCCCGGACAGGCGGTGGATACGCAGTATTTT. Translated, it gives CASSPGQAVDTQYF.

The CDR3 nucleotides read TGTGCCAGCAGTTTATCTGATGAGCAGTTCTTC. Protein sequence: CASSLSDEQFF. The chain employs TRBV12-3 or TRBV12-4 and TRBJ2-1; no firm D call. The CDR3 length is 11 residues. Trimming shortened V by 2 bases and J by 8 bases, and 4 bases separated the two germline ends.

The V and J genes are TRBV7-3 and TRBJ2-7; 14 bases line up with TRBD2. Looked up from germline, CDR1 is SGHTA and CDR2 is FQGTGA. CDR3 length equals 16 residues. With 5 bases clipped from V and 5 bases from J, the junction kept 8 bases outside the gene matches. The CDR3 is CASSISGTSGRNEQYF. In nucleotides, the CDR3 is TGTGCCAGCAGCATTTCCGGGACTAGCGGGAGAAACGAGCAGTACTTC.

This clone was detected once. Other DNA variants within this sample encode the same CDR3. The CDR3 DNA follows: TGTGCCAGCAGTTACAGGGGAAACACTGAAGCTTTCTTT. Residues: CASSYRGNTEAFF. V and J are TRBV6-2 or TRBV6-3 and TRBJ1-1, with D possibly being TRBD1 (5 bases). The V end lost 2 bases, the J end lost 2 bases, and 6 bases lay between the germline ends. This CDR3 has 13 amino acids. CDR1 is MNHEY, CDR2 SVGEGT, per germline.

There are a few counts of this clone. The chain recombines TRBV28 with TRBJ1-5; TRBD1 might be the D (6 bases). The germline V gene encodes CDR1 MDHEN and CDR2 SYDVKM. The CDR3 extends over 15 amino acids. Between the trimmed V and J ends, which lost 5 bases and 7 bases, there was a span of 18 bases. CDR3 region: CASSPQGRGEQPQHF. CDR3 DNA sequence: TGTGCCAGCAGTCCTCAGGGGAGAGGTGAGCAGCCCCAGCATTTT.

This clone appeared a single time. DNA for the CDR3: TGTGCCAGCAGCGTTAGTCCCTACCAAGAGACCCAGTACTTC. Protein: CASSVSPYQETQYF. The rearrangement links TRBV9 to TRBJ2-5; D remains unclear. Trimming removed 2 bases from V and 0 bases from J, with 8 bases in between. CDR3 size: 14 residues. Looked up from germline, CDR1 is SGDLS and CDR2 is YYNGEE.

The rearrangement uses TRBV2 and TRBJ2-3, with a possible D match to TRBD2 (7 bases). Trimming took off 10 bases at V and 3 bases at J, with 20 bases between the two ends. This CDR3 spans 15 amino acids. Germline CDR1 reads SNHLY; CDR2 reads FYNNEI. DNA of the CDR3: TGTGCCATCCCGTCGTGGGGGGGGGCAACAGATACGCAGTATTTT. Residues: CAIPSWGGATDTQYF.

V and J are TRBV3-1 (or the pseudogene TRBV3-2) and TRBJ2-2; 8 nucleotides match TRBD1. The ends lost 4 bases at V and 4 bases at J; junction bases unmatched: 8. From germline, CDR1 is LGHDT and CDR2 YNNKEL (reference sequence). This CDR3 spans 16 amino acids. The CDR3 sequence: CASSRWQGAGTGELFF. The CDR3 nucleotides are TGTGCCAGCAGCCGGTGGCAGGGGGCAGGCACCGGGGAGCTGTTTTTT.

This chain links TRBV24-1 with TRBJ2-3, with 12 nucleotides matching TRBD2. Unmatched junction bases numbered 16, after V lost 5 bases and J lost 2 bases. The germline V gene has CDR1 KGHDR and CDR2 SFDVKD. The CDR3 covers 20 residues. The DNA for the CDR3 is TGTGCCACCAGTGGCCCTCTAGCGGGAGGGCCCTTGGACACCACAGATACGCAGTATTTT. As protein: CATSGPLAGGPLDTTDTQYF.

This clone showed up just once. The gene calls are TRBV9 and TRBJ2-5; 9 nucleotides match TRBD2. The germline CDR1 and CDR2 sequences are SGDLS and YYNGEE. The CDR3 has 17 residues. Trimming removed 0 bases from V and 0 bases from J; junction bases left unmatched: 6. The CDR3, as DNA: TGTGCCAGCAGCGTAGAGGGCGGGAGGGGATACCAAGAGACCCAGTACTTC. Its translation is CASSVEGGRGYQETQYF.

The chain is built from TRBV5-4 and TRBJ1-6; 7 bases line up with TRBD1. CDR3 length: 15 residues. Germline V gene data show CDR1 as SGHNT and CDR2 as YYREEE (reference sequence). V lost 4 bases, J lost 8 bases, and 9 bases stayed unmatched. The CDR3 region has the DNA TGTGCCAGCAGCCCCGGTGACAGGGACTATTCACCCCTCCACTTT. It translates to CASSPGDRDYSPLHF.

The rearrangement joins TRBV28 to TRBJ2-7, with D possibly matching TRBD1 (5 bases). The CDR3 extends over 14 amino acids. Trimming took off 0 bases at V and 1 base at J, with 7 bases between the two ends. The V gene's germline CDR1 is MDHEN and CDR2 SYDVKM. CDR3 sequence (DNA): TGTGCCAGCAGTTTATGGGACACTTCCTACGAGCAGTACTTC. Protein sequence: CASSLWDTSYEQYF.

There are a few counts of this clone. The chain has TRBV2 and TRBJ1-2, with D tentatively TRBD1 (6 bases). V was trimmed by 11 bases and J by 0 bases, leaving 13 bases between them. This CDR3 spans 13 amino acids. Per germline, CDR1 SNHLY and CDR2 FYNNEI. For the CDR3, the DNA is TGTGCCTGCAAACAGGGAGCTAACTATGGCTACACCTTC. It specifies CACKQGANYGYTF. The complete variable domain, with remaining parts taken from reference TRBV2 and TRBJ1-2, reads EPEVTQTPSHQVTQMGQEVILRCVPISNHLYFYWYRQILGQKVEFLVSFYNNEISEKSEIFDDQFSVERPDGSNFTLKIRSTKLEDSAMYFCACKQGANYGYTFGSGTRLTVV.

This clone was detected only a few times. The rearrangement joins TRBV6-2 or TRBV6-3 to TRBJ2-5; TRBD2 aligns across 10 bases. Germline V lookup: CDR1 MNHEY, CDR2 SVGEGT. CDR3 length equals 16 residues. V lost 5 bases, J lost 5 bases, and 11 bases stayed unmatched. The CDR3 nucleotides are TGTGCCAGCAGTCCACATGCTAGCGGGAGAAGGGAGACCCAGTACTTC. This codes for CASSPHASGRRETQYF.

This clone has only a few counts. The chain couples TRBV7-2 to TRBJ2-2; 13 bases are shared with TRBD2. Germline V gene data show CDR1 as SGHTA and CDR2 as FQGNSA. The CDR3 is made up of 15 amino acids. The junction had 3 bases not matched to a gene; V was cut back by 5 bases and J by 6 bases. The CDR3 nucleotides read TGTGCCAGCAGCCCAGGACTAGCGGGGGCCGGGGAGCTGTTTTTT. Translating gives CASSPGLAGAGELFF.

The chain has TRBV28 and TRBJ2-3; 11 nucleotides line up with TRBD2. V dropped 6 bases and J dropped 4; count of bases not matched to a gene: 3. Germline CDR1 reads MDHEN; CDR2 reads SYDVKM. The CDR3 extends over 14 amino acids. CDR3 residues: CASRDSGGADTQYF. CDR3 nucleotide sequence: TGTGCCAGCAGAGATAGCGGGGGGGCAGATACGCAGTATTTT.

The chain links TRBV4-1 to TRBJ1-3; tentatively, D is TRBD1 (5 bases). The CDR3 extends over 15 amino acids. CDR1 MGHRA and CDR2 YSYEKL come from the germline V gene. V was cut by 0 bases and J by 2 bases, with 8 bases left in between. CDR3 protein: CASSQDPGAGNTIYF. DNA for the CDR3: TGCGCCAGCAGCCAAGATCCGGGGGCTGGAAACACCATATATTTT.

CDR3 bases: TGTGCCAGCAGCCCTCTCGCCGGGGGGCAGTCCGGGGAGCTGTTTTTT. Translation gives CASSPLAGGQSGELFF. The V and J genes are TRBV6-2 or TRBV6-3 and TRBJ2-2; perhaps TRBD2 as D (7 bases). V was shortened by 6 bases and J by 6 bases, with 20 bases between the two germline ends. The CDR3 extends over 16 amino acids. The germline CDR1 and CDR2 sequences are MNHEY and SVGEGT.

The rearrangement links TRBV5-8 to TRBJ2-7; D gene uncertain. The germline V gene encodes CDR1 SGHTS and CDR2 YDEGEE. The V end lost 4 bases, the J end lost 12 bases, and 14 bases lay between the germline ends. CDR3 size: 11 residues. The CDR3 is CASSKRLTVYF. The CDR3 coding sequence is TGTGCCAGCAGCAAAAGACTGACCGTGTACTTC.

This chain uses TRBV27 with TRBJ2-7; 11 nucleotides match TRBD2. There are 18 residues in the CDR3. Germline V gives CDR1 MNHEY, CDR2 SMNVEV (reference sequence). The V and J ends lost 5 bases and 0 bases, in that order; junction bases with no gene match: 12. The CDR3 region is CASSPRLGLAGFSYEQYF. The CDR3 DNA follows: TGTGCCAGCAGTCCCCGTTTAGGACTAGCGGGCTTCTCCTACGAGCAGTACTTC.

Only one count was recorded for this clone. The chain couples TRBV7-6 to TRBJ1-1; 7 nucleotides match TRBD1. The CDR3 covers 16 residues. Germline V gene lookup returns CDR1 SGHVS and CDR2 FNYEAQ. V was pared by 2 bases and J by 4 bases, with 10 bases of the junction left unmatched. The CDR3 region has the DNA TGTGCCAGCAGCTTAAAGACAGGGTTGTCGGGCACTGAAGCTTTCTTT. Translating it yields CASSLKTGLSGTEAFF. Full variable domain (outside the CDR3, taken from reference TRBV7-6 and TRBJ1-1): GAGVSQSPRYKVTKRGQDVALRCDPISGHVSLYWYRQALGQGPEFLTYFNYEAQQDKSGLPNDRFSAERPEGSISTLTIQRTEQRDSAMYRCASSLKTGLSGTEAFFGQGTRLTVV.

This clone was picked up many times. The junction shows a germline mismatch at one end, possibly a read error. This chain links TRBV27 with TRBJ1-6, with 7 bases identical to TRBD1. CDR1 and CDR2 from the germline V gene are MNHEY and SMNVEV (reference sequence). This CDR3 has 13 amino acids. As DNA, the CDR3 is TGTGCCAGCAGTCCTCCCTTCGGACAGGCAATTCAGTTT. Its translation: CASSPPFGQAIQF.

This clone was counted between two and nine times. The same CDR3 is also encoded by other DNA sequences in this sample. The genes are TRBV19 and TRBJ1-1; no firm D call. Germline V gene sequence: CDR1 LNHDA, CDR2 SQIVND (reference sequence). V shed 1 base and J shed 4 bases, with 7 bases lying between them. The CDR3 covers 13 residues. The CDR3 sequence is CASSIGGFTEAFF. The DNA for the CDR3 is TGTGCCAGTAGTATAGGAGGGTTCACTGAAGCTTTCTTT.